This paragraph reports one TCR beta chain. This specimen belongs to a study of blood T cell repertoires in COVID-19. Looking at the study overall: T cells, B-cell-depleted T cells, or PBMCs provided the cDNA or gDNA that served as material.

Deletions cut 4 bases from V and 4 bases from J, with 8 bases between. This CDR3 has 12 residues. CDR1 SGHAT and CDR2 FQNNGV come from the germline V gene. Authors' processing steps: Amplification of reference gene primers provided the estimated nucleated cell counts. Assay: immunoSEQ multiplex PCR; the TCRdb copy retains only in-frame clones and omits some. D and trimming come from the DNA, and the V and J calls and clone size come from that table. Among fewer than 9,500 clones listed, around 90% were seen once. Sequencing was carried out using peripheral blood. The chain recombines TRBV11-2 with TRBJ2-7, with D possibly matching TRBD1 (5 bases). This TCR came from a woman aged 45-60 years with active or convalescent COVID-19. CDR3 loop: CASSSPGYEQYF. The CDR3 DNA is TGTGCCAGCAGCTCACCAGGGTACGAGCAGTACTTC.